This T cell receptor beta chain appears in the sequencing data of a study of vaccination and CD4 T cells after COVID-19. Whole-study context: Convalescent study patients returned SARS-CoV-2 positive nasal swab PCR results, with several mild cases and one severe.

Concerning this clonotype itself: Its antigen is unknown.

TCRdb re-called the PCR reads with MiXCR, one entry per CDR3 protein. The repertoire holds about 18,000 distinct CDR3 sequences, with about 59% as singletons. Study results and caveats: The rise in median SARS-CoV-2-reactive clonotypes, from approximately 23 to 38, was not significant. Researchers report that a median roughly 90% of reactive clones in convalescent patients surfaced only post-vaccination.

V was pared by 8 bases and J by 8 bases, with 16 bases of the junction left unmatched. This CDR3 contains 15 residues. CDR1 and CDR2 from the germline V gene are DFQATT and SNEGSKA (reference sequence). Sequences were derived from CD4+ T cells from blood, sampled before SARS-CoV-2 vaccination. The clonotype was recovered from a human donor who had recovered from COVID-19. This chain uses TRBV20-1 with TRBJ2-1, with 9 bases matching TRBD2. DNA for the CDR3: TGCAGTTACCAACCGGGACTAGCATTCTCCCATGAGCAGTTCTTC. Protein product: CSYQPGLAFSHEQFF.